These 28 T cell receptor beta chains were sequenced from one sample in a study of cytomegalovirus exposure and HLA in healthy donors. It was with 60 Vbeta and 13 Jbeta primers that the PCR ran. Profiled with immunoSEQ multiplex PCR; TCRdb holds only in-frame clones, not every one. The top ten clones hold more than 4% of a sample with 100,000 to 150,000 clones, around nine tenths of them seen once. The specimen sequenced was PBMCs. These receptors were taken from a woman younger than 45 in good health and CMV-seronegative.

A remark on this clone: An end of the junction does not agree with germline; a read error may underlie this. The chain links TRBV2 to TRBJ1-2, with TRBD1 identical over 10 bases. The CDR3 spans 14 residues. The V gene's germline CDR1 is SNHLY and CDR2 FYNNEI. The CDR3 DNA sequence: TGTGCCAGCAGCGGGACAGGGGTTCTATATGGCTACCCCTTC. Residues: CASSGTGVLYGYPF.

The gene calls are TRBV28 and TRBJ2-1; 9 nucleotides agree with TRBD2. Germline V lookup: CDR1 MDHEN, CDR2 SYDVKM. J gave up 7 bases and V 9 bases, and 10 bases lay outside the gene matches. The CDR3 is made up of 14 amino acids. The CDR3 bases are TGTGCCAGTCTTTCAGCGGGAGGAGGGAATGAGCAGTTCTTC. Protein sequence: CASLSAGGGNEQFF.

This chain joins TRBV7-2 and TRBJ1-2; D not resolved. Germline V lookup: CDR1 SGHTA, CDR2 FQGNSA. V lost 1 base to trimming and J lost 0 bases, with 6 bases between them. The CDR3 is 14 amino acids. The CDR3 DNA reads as TGTGCCAGCAGCTTAGTAATAGCTAACTATGGCTACACCTTC. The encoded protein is CASSLVIANYGYTF.

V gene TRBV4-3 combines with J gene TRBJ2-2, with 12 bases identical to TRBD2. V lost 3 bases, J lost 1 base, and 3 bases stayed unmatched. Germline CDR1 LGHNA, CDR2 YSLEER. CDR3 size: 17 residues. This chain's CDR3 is CASSQGLAGGNTGELFF. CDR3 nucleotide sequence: TGCGCCAGCAGCCAGGGACTAGCGGGCGGGAACACCGGGGAGCTGTTTTTT.

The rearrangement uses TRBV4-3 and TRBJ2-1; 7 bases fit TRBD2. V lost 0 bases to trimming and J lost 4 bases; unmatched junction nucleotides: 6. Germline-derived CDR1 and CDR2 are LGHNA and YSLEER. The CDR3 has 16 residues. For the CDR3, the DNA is TGCGCCAGCAGCCAAGATTTCGGGGGAGGGTACAATGAGCAGTTCTTC. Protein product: CASSQDFGGGYNEQFF.

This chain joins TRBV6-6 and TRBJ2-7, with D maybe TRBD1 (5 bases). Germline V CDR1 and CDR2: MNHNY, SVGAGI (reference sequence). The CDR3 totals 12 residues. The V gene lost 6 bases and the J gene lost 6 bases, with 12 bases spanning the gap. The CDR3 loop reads CASSYPGREQYF. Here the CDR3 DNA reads TGTGCCAGCAGCTACCCAGGGCGCGAGCAGTACTTC.

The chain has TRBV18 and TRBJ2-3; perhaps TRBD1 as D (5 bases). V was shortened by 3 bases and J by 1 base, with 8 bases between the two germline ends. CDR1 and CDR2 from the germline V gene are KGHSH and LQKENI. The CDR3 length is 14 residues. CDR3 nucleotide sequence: TGTGCCAGCTCACCCATACAGGGCACAGATACGCAGTATTTT. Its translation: CASSPIQGTDTQYF. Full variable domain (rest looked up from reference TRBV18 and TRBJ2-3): NAGVMQNPRHLVRRRGQEARLRCSPMKGHSHVYWYRQLPEEGLKFMVYLQKENIIDESGMPKERFSAEFPKEGPSILRIQQVVRGDSAAYFCASSPIQGTDTQYFGPGTRLTVL.

The CDR3: CASSLDFGWTLDGEAFF. The CDR3, as DNA: TGTGCCAGCAGCTTAGATTTCGGCTGGACATTGGATGGTGAAGCTTTCTTT. The J gene is TRBJ1-1, the V gene TRBV11-2, with D perhaps TRBD1 (5 bases). CDR1 is SGHAT and CDR2 is FQNNGV in the germline V gene. The length of the CDR3 is 17 residues. Deletions cut 0 bases from V and 7 bases from J, with 21 bases between.

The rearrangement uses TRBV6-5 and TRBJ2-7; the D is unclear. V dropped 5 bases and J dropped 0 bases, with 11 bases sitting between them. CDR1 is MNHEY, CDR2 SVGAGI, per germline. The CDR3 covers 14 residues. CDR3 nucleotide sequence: TGTGCCAGCAGTCAACCCCGCGTCTCCTACGAGCAGTACTTC. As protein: CASSQPRVSYEQYF.

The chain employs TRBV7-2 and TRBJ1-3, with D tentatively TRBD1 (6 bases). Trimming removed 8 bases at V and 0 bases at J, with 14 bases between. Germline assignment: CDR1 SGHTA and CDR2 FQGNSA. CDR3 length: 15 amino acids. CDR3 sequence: CASAFGGHSGNTIYF. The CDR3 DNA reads TGTGCCAGCGCATTTGGGGGACACTCTGGAAACACCATATATTTT.

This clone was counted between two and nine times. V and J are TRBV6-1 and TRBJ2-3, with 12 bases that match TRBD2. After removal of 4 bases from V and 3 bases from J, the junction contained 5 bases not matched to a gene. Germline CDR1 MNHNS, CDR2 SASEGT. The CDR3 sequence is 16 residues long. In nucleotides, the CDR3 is TGTGCCAGCAGTGGGAGACTAGCGGGAGTTACAGATACGCAGTATTTT. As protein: CASSGRLAGVTDTQYF.

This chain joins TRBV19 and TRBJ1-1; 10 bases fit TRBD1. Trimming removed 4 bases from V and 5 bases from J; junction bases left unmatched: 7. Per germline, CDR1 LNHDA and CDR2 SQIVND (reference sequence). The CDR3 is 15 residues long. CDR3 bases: TGTGCCAGTAGTAAACCGACAGGGGGCTTAACTGAAGCTTTCTTT. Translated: CASSKPTGGLTEAFF. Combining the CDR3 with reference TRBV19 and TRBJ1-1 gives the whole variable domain DGGITQSPKYLFRKEGQNVTLSCEQNLNHDAMYWYRQDPGQGLRLIYYSQIVNDFQKGDIAEGYSVSREKKESFPLTVTSAQKNPTAFYLCASSKPTGGLTEAFFGQGTRLTVV.

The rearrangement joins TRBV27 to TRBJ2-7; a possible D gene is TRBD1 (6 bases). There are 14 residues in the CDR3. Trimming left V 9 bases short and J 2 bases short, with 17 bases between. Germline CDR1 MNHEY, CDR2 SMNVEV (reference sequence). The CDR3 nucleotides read TGTGCCAGGGGGGCCTGGCGAAAGGCCTACGAGCAGTACTTC. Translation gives CARGAWRKAYEQYF.

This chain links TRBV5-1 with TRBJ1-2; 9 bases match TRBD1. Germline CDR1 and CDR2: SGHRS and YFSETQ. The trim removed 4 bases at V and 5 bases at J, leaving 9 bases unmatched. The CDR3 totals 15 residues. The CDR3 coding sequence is TGCGCCAGCAGCCAGACGCCAGGGACAGGGTATGGCTACACCTTC. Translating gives CASSQTPGTGYGYTF.

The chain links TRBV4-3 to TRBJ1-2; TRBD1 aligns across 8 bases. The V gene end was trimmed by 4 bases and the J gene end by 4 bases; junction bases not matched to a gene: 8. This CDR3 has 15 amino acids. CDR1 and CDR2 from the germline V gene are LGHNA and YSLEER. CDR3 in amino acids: CASSPWTGSTYGYTF. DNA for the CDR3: TGCGCCAGCAGCCCCTGGACAGGGAGCACCTATGGCTACACCTTC.

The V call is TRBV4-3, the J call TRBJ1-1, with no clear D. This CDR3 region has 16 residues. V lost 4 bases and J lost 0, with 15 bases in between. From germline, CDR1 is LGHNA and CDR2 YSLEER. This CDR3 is CASSPAAGSLNTEAFF. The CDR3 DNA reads TGCGCCAGCAGCCCAGCAGCCGGGTCCTTGAACACTGAAGCTTTCTTT.

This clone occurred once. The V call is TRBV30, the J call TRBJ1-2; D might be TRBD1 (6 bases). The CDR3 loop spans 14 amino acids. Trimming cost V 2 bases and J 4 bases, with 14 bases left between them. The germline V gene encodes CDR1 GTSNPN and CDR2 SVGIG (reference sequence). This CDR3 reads CAWSKQGYAYGYTF. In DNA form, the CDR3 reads TGTGCCTGGAGTAAACAGGGTTATGCCTATGGCTACACCTTC.

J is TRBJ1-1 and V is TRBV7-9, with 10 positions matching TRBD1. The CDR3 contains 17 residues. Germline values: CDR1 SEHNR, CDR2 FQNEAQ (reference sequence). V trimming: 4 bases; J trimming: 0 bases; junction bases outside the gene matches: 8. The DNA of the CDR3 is TGTGCCAGCAGCTCCCGGACAGGGGGAGCTATGAACACTGAAGCTTTCTTT. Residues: CASSSRTGGAMNTEAFF.

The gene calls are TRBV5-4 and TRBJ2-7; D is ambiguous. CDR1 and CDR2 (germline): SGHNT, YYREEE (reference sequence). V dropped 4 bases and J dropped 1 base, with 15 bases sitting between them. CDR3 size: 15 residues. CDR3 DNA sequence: TGTGCCAGCAGCCCGGCCCCCGCAGGTTCCTACGAGCAGTACTTC. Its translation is CASSPAPAGSYEQYF. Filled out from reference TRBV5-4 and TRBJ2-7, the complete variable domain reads ETGVTQSPTHLIKTRGQQVTLRCSSQSGHNTVSWYQQALGQGPQFIFQYYREEENGRGNFPPRFSGLQFPNYSSELNVNALELDDSALYLCASSPAPAGSYEQYFGPGTRLTVT.

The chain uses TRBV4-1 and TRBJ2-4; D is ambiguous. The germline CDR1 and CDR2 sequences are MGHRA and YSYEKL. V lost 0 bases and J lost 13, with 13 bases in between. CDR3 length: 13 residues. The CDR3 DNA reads TGCGCCAGCAGCCAAGATCCGGAGTTCCCCCAGTACTTC. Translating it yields CASSQDPEFPQYF.

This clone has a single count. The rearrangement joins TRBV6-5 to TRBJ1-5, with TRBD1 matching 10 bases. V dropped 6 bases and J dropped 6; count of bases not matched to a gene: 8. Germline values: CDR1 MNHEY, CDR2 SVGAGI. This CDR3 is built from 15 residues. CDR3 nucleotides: TGTGCCAGCAGCCCTAGACAGGGGGCCGGTCAGCCCCAGCATTTT. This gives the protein CASSPRQGAGQPQHF.

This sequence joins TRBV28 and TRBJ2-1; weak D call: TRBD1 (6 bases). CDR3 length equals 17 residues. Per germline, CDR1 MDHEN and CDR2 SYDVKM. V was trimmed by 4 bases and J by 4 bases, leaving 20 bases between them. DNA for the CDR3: TGTGCCAGCAGTTCCCTTCGTTGGGGGCGGACTTACAATGAGCAGTTCTTC. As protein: CASSSLRWGRTYNEQFF. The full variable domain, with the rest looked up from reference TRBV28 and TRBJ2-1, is DVKVTQSSRYLVKRTGEKVFLECVQDMDHENMFWYRQDPGLGLRLIYFSYDVKMKEKGDIPEGYSVSREKKERFSLILESASTNQTSMYLCASSSLRWGRTYNEQFFGPGTRLTVL.

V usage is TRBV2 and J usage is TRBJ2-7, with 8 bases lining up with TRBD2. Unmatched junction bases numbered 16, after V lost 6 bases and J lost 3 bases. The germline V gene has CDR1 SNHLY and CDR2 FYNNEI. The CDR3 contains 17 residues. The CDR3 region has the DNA TGTGCCAGCAGGGGGCTGGGCCTAGCGGGCTTCAGCTACGAGCAGTACTTC. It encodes CASRGLGLAGFSYEQYF.

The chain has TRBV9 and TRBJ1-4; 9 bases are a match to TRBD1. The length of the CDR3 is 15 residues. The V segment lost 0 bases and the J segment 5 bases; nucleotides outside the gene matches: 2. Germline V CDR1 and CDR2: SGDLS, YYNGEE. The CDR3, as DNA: TGTGCCAGCAGCGTAGGGACAGGGGAAAATGAAAAACTGTTTTTT. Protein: CASSVGTGENEKLFF.

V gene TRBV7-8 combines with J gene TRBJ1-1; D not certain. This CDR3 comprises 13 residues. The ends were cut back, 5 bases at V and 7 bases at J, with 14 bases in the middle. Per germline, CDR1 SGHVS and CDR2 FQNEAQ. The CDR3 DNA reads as TGTGCCAGCAGCGGGAGACTTCCGCGTGAAGCTTTCTTT. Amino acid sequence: CASSGRLPREAFF.

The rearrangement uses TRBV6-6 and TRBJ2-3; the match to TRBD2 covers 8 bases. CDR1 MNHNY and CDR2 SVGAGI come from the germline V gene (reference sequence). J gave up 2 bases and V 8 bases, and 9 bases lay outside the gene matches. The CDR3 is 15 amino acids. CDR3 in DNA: TGTGCCAGCTTTGGCCCGGGACTAGACACAGATACGCAGTATTTT. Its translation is CASFGPGLDTDTQYF.

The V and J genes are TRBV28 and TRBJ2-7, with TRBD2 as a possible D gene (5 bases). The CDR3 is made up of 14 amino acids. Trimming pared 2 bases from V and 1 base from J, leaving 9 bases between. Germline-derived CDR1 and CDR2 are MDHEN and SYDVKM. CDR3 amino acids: CASSLRGISYEQYF. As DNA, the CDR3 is TGTGCCAGCAGTTTAAGAGGGATATCCTACGAGCAGTACTTC.

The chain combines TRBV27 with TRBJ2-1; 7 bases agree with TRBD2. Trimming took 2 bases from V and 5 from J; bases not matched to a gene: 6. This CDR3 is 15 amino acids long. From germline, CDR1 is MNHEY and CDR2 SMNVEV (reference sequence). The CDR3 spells CASSLRGGFNNEQFF. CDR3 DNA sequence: TGTGCCAGCAGTTTAAGGGGAGGGTTCAACAATGAGCAGTTCTTC.